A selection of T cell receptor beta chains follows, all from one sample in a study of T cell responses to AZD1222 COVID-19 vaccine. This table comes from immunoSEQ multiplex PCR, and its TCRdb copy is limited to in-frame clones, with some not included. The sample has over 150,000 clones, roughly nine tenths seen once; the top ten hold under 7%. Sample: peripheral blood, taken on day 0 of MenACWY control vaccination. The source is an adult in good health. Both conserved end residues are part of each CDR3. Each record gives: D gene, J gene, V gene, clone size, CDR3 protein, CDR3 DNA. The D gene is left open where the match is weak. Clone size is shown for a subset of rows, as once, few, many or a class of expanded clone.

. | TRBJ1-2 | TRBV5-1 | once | CASSLVEGVGYTF | TGCGCCAGCAGCTTGGTGGAGGGTGTTGGCTACACCTTC
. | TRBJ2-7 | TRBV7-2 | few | CASSLDPEPREQYF | TGTGCCAGCAGCTTAGATCCGGAGCCCAGGGAGCAGTACTTC
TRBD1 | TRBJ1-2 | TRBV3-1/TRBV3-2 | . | CASSQLLGQALYGYTF | TGTGCCAGCAGCCAACTACTCGGACAGGCCCTCTATGGCTACACCTTC
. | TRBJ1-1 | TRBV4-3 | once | CASSHYGDTEAFF | TGCGCCAGCAGCCACTACGGGGACACTGAAGCTTTCTTT
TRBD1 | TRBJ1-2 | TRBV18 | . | CASSPPGQGIANGYTF | TGTGCCAGCTCACCACCCGGACAGGGGATCGCCAATGGCTACACCTTC
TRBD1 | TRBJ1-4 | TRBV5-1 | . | CASRGQHYEKLFF | TGCGCCAGCAGGGGACAGCACTATGAAAAACTGTTTTTT
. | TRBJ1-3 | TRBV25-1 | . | CASISLRGNTIYF | TGTGCCAGCATCTCATTACGTGGAAACACCATATATTTT
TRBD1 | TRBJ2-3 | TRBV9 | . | CASSATGGSPDTQYF | TGTGCCAGCAGCGCAACAGGGGGCAGTCCAGATACGCAGTATTTT
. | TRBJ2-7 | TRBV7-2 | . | CASSLSPSAFYEQYF | TGTGCCAGCAGCTTATCACCTAGCGCCTTCTACGAGCAGTACTTC
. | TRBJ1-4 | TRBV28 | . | CASSLLGATNEKLFF | TGTGCCAGCAGTTTATTGGGGGCAACTAATGAAAAACTGTTTTTT
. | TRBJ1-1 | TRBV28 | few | CASSSSNTEAFF | TGTGCCAGCAGCTCATCGAACACTGAAGCTTTCTTT
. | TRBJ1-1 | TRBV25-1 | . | CASRARTEAFF | TGTGCCAGCAGGGCTAGAACTGAAGCTTTCTTT
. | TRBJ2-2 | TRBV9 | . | CASSVVERTGELFF | TGTGCCAGCAGCGTAGTCGAGAGAACCGGGGAGCTGTTTTTT
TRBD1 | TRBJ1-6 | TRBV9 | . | CASSVDGTGVTPLHF | TGTGCCAGCAGCGTAGACGGGACAGGGGTGACACCCCTCCACTTT
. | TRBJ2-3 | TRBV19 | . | CASTYGTEGGDTQYF | TGTGCCAGTACCTACGGGACAGAGGGGGGAGATACGCAGTATTTT
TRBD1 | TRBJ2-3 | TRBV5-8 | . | CASSLTGAYTQYF | TGTGCCAGCAGCTTAACAGGGGCTTATACGCAGTATTTT